Only a few counts were recorded for the clone carrying this TCR beta chain. The target antigen is unknown. TCRdb itself ran the 5' RACE reads through MiXCR, one entry per CDR3 protein. This table has some 200,000 distinct CDR3 sequences, approximately 9.9% appearing once. The data originate from a study of T cells after yellow fever vaccination. Points from the study as a whole: Most primary-vaccination clones reappeared after the booster (just under 98% CD4, about 90% CD8).

CDR3 length: 18 residues. CDR1 and CDR2 from the germline V gene are SGHRS and YFSETQ. J lost 0 bases, V lost 0 bases, and 9 bases had no gene match. The chain joins TRBV5-1 to TRBJ2-3; 8 bases map to TRBD2. This clonotype was sampled from a man between 18 and 35 years old who received the YFV17D yellow fever vaccine. Material: CD8+ T cells sorted from PBMCs, obtained 15 days after the yellow fever booster vaccination. CDR3 DNA: TGCGCCAGCAGCTTGGGGCGCGGGGGGATCTCTAGCACAGATACGCAGTATTTT. Protein: CASSLGRGGISSTDTQYF.